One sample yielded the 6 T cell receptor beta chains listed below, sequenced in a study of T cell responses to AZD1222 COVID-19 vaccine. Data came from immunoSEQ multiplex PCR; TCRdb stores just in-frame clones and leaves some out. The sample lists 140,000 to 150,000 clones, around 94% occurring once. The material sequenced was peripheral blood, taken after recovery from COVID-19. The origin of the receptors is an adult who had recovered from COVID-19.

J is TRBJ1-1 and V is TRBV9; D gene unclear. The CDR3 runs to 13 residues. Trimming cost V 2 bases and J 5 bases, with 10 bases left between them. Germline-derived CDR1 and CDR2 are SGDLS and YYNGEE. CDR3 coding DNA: TGTGCCAGCAGCGTCATGTCTGGAACTGAAGCTTTCTTT. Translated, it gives CASSVMSGTEAFF.

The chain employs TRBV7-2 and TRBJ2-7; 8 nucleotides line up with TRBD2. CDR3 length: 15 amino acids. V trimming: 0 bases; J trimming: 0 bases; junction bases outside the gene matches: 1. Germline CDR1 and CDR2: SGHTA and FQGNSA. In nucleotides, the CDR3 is TGTGCCAGCAGCTTAGCTGCGGGAGGCTCCTACGAGCAGTACTTC. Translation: CASSLAAGGSYEQYF.

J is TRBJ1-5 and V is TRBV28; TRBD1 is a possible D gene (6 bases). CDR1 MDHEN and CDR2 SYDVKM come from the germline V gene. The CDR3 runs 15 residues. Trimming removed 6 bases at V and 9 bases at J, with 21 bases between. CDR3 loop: CASRYETGPMSPQHF. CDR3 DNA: TGTGCCAGCAGATATGAGACAGGTCCGATGTCGCCCCAGCATTTT.

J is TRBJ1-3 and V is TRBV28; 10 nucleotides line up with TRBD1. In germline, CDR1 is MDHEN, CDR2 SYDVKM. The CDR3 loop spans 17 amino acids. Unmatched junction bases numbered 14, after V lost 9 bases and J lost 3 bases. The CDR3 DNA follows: TGTGCCAGTTTCCGGGACAGGGGTCGACCATTTGGAAACACCATATATTTT. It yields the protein CASFRDRGRPFGNTIYF.

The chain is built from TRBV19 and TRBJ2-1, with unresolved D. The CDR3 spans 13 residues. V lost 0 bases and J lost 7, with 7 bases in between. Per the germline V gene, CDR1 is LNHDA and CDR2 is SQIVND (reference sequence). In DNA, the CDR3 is TGTGCCAGTAGTATAGATCGGATAAATGAGCAGTTCTTC. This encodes CASSIDRINEQFF.

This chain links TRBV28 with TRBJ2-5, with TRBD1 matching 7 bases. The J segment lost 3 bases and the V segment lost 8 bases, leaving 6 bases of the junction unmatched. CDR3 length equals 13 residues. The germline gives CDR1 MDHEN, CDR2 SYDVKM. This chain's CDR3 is CASAQGVEETQYF. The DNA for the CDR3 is TGTGCCAGCGCCCAGGGGGTTGAAGAGACCCAGTACTTC. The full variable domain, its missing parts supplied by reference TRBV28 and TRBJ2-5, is DVKVTQSSRYLVKRTGEKVFLECVQDMDHENMFWYRQDPGLGLRLIYFSYDVKMKEKGDIPEGYSVSREKKERFSLILESASTNQTSMYLCASAQGVEETQYFGPGTRLLVL.